Listed here is a single TCR beta chain. Its antigen is unknown. This CDR3 has 15 residues. Trimming took 2 bases from V and 0 from J, leaving 7 bases between them. Germline V gene data show CDR1 as SGHTA and CDR2 as FQGNSA. The sample belongs to a study of CD8 T cells in Susac syndrome. RNA in amounts of about 0.5 to 1 ug was reverse transcribed with random hexamers. Coverage of TCR beta CDR3 amplification by immunoSEQ multiplex PCR extended to 54 Vbeta and 13 Jbeta. TCRdb reprocessed the immunoSEQ multiplex PCR reads with MiXCR, giving one entry per CDR3 protein. The sample carries around 180,000 distinct CDR3 sequences, around 95% recorded once. Findings and limits, study-wide: By the study's own acknowledgment, its TCR sequencing and HLA analysis included relatively few individuals.

The patients who served as multiple sclerosis controls were treatment-naive and had stable or active relapsing-remitting disease that fulfilled the revised McDonald criteria. The source of this sequence is a human donor with multiple sclerosis. The sample taken for sequencing was CD4+ T cells from PBMCs. The chain combines TRBV7-2 with TRBJ2-2; D uncertain. The CDR3 sequence is CASSLRSANTGELFF. The CDR3 DNA reads as TGTGCCAGCAGCTTAAGGAGCGCGAACACCGGGGAGCTGTTTTTT.